This TCR beta chain was sequenced for a study of spatial heterogeneity in lung cancer. Overall study context: Within raw reads, each unique TCR and UMI combination appeared on average more than ten times.

This CDR3 spans 15 amino acids. Per germline, CDR1 MDHEN and CDR2 SYDVKM. The ends were cut back, 6 bases at V and 0 bases at J, with 15 bases in the middle. Time point meaning: sample taken at primary tumor resection. From tumor, nontumor lung or frozen PBMC, whole RNA was taken unsorted for sequencing. Donors were around 70 untreated early-stage non-small cell lung cancer patients. Individual TCR cDNA molecules each bore their own unique molecular identifier. TCRdb fed the 5' RACE reads into MiXCR, producing one record per CDR3 protein. The table records 15,000 or so distinct CDR3 sequences, around 15% of them present only once. The sample holds a few counts of this clonotype. As yet, its antigen is unknown. Study-wide points: Circulating ubiquitous expanded tumor TCRs were observed more frequently at resection than at follow-up.

The clonotype originates from a male donor with early-stage non-small cell lung cancer. The chain is built from TRBV28 and TRBJ2-7; D possibly corresponds to TRBD2 (5 bases). Material: PBMCs, obtained at surgery. The chain's CDR3 is CASRPLGEDSYEQYF. For the CDR3, the DNA is TGTGCCAGCAGGCCACTAGGTGAGGACTCCTACGAGCAGTACTTC. Variable domain in full (rest from reference TRBV28 and TRBJ2-7): DVKVTQSSRYLVKRTGEKVFLECVQDMDHENMFWYRQDPGLGLRLIYFSYDVKMKEKGDIPEGYSVSREKKERFSLILESASTNQTSMYLCASRPLGEDSYEQYFGPGTRLTVT.